The 28 T cell receptor beta chains listed next were all sequenced from one sample in a study of monozygotic twins with inflammatory bowel disease (dated by TCRdb to between 2018 and 2021). The library was prepared using 5' RACE. Sequencing was performed on an Illumina HiSeq 2500. The reads underwent TCRdb reprocessing, giving one record for each CDR3 protein sequence and no DNA. This sample's records show over 200,000 distinct CDR3 sequences. The ten top clones hold approximately 1.6% of the sample. The sample comprised blood. These receptors were obtained from a human donor with ulcerative colitis or Crohn's disease, or a healthy co-twin of an affected twin (not recorded which).

The CDR3 here is CASSLRGLGGAGAKNIQYF. The rearrangement joins TRBV12-3 or TRBV12-4 to TRBJ2-4; no DNA is available, so the TRBD1 call from TCRdb remains unchecked. The CDR3 contains 19 residues.

The chain employs TRBV20-1 and TRBJ1-4; the TRBD1 assignment by TCRdb is unverifiable without DNA. Per the germline V gene, CDR1 is DFQATT and CDR2 is SNEGSKA (reference sequence). The CDR3 contains 16 residues. CDR3 sequence reads: CSARESWGRGGEKLFF.

The chain is built from TRBV20-1 and TRBJ2-1; TCRdb names TRBD2, which stays unverified in the absence of DNA. Germline CDR1 is DFQATT and CDR2 is SNEGSKA (reference sequence). The CDR3 runs to 15 residues. This CDR3 reads CSARTGLAGFNEQFF.

The chain uses TRBV28 and TRBJ1-4; the TCRdb D gene call, TRBD1, has no DNA to confirm it. Germline loops: CDR1 MDHEN, CDR2 SYDVKM. The CDR3 has 13 residues. The CDR3 here is CASSLQGEEKLFF.

The chain uses TRBV12-3 or TRBV12-4 and TRBJ2-7; TCRdb's D call, TRBD2, is unchecked because there is no DNA. This CDR3 region has 16 residues. CDR3: CASSGGSGILSYEQYF.

The genes are TRBV7-9 and TRBJ1-1; TCRdb calls TRBD1, which cannot be checked without DNA. CDR1 SEHNR and CDR2 FQNEAQ come from the germline V gene (reference sequence). The CDR3 runs to 15 residues. The chain's CDR3 is CASSLRWGQDTVAFF. Together with reference TRBV7-9 and TRBJ1-1, the CDR3 gives the full variable domain: DTGVSQNPRHKITKRGQNVTFRCDPISEHNRLYWYRQTLGQGPEFLTYFQNEAQLEKSRLLSDRFSAERPKGSFSTLEIQRTEQGDSAMYLCASSLRWGQDTVAFFGQGTRLTVV.

V usage is TRBV14 and J usage is TRBJ1-2; checking the TCRdb D call of TRBD1 is not possible without DNA. This CDR3 comprises 14 residues. Germline V gives CDR1 SGHDN, CDR2 FVKESK. The CDR3: CASSQEYRGSGYTF.

This chain's CDR3 is CASSSGGINQPQHF. The J gene is TRBJ1-5, the V gene TRBV5-5. The CDR3 is 14 amino acids. Looked up from germline, CDR1 is SGHKS and CDR2 is YYEKEE (reference sequence).

The rearrangement joins TRBV5-1 to TRBJ1-2; TCRdb names TRBD1, which stays unverified in the absence of DNA. This CDR3 spans 15 amino acids. In germline, CDR1 is SGHRS, CDR2 YFSETQ. The CDR3 sequence is CASSLVQGDNYGYTF. The variable domain in full, completed from reference TRBV5-1 and TRBJ1-2, reads KAGVTQTPRYLIKTRGQQVTLSCSPISGHRSVSWYQQTPGQGLQFLFEYFSETQRNKGNFPGRFSGRQFSNSRSEMNVSTLELGDSALYLCASSLVQGDNYGYTFGSGTRLTVV.

V usage is TRBV20-1 and J usage is TRBJ2-7. The CDR3 length is 14 residues. The V gene's germline CDR1 is DFQATT and CDR2 SNEGSKA (reference sequence). CDR3: CSARDFGEGYEQYF.

The rearrangement uses TRBV20-1 and TRBJ1-3. This CDR3 has 13 residues. CDR1 and CDR2 from the germline V gene are DFQATT and SNEGSKA (reference sequence). The CDR3 is CSAKQGSGNTIYF.

The chain has TRBV7-8 and TRBJ2-5; there is no DNA to check the TCRdb D call of TRBD2. There are 16 residues in the CDR3. From germline, CDR1 is SGHVS and CDR2 FQNEAQ. This CDR3 is CASSPEGLAGGVTQYF.

The chain links TRBV7-8 to TRBJ2-7; TCRdb returns TRBD1, unconfirmable since there is no DNA. CDR1 and CDR2 (germline): SGHVS, FQNEAQ. This CDR3 contains 16 residues. CDR3 region: CASSFLKGRGPYEQYF.

The rearrangement links TRBV5-1 to TRBJ2-1; checking the TCRdb D call of TRBD2 is not possible without DNA. CDR1 and CDR2 (germline): SGHRS, YFSETQ. This CDR3 comprises 15 residues. Here the CDR3 reads CASSQSGGASGEQFF.

The chain links TRBV12-3 or TRBV12-4 to TRBJ2-7. The CDR3 loop spans 13 amino acids. The chain's CDR3 is CASSFGDFYEQYF.

The rearrangement joins TRBV5-1 to TRBJ1-4; the TRBD1 assignment by TCRdb is unverifiable without DNA. Germline CDR1 reads SGHRS; CDR2 reads YFSETQ. The CDR3 consists of 14 residues. This CDR3 reads CASSPGQTNEKLFF.

This sequence joins TRBV3-1 and TRBJ2-3; no DNA is available, so the TRBD1 call from TCRdb remains unchecked. The CDR3 loop spans 15 amino acids. Germline V CDR1 and CDR2: LGHDT, YNNKEL (reference sequence). The chain's CDR3 is CASSQGGGRKDTQYF.

The CDR3 here is CASSQEETGPNQPQHF. The chain carries TRBV4-1 and TRBJ1-5; TCRdb reports TRBD1, a call that lacks DNA to check it against. This CDR3 comprises 16 residues. Germline-derived CDR1 and CDR2 are MGHRA and YSYEKL.

The rearrangement uses TRBV4-1 and TRBJ2-1; TCRdb proposes TRBD2, but this gene call is untestable without DNA. This CDR3 spans 17 amino acids. CDR1 and CDR2 from the germline V gene are MGHRA and YSYEKL. Here the CDR3 reads CASSRAKGVNSGSEQFF.

V gene TRBV7-2 combines with J gene TRBJ2-1; the D call from TCRdb, TRBD1, cannot be confirmed without DNA. There are 18 residues in the CDR3. Germline CDR1 reads SGHTA; CDR2 reads FQGNSA. CDR3 amino acids: CASSLAISGGAGYNEQFF.

The chain uses TRBV20-1 and TRBJ1-4; TCRdb's D call of TRBD1 is untestable without DNA. Germline assignment: CDR1 DFQATT and CDR2 SNEGSKA (reference sequence). CDR3 length equals 14 residues. The CDR3 here is CSASDLAGGEKLFF.

This rearrangement joins TRBV4-1 to TRBJ2-7; TCRdb gives TRBD2 as the D gene, but with no DNA this cannot be confirmed. CDR1 MGHRA and CDR2 YSYEKL come from the germline V gene. The CDR3 is made up of 17 amino acids. The CDR3 region is CASSLRTSGGLFDEQYF.

The V call is TRBV7-9, the J call TRBJ1-1; there is no DNA to check the TCRdb D call of TRBD1. There are 15 residues in the CDR3. Germline loops: CDR1 SEHNR, CDR2 FQNEAQ (reference sequence). CDR3 in amino acids: CASSLAPGDRTEAFF. The full variable domain, with the rest looked up from reference TRBV7-9 and TRBJ1-1, is DTGVSQNPRHKITKRGQNVTFRCDPISEHNRLYWYRQTLGQGPEFLTYFQNEAQLEKSRLLSDRFSAERPKGSFSTLEIQRTEQGDSAMYLCASSLAPGDRTEAFFGQGTRLTVV.

J is TRBJ2-7 and V is TRBV7-3; TCRdb picks TRBD1, but there is no DNA to check that call. CDR3 length equals 12 residues. Germline V lookup: CDR1 SGHTA, CDR2 FQGTGA. The chain's CDR3 is CASSLEGREQYF.

The rearrangement links TRBV7-9 to TRBJ2-5; absent DNA, TCRdb's TRBD1 call cannot be checked. The CDR3 is 13 residues long. The germline gives CDR1 SEHNR, CDR2 FQNEAQ (reference sequence). CDR3 in amino acids: CASSFDREETQYF.

The genes are TRBV20-1 and TRBJ1-2. Looked up from germline, CDR1 is DFQATT and CDR2 is SNEGSKA (reference sequence). The CDR3 runs 12 residues. CDR3 sequence: CSARQLNYGYTF.

The rearrangement joins TRBV11-2 to TRBJ2-3. In germline, CDR1 is SGHAT, CDR2 FQNNGV. The CDR3 runs 13 residues. The chain's CDR3 is CASSTQETDTQYF.

The chain has TRBV4-2 and TRBJ1-3. CDR1 and CDR2 from the germline V gene are LGHNA and YNFKEQ. CDR3 size: 12 residues. This chain's CDR3 is CASLSTGNTIYF.